This TCR beta chain was observed in a study of shared clonotypes between healthy human individuals. Method: immunoSEQ multiplex PCR; TCRdb's copy keeps in-frame clones and lacks some. The sample consists of around 2,100,000 clones, less than 95% of them appearing once. The CDR3 totals 14 residues. Germline CDR1 reads GTSNPN; CDR2 reads SVGIG (reference sequence). Trimming stripped 4 bases from V and 0 bases from J, with 12 bases between. CD8 cells regarded as naive lacked CD45RO, were positively chosen for CCR7, and omitted terminally differentiated effector memory CD45RA+ cells. The sequenced material came from naive CD8+ T cells sorted from blood. V usage is TRBV30 and J usage is TRBJ2-5; weak D call: TRBD1 (6 bases). The source of this sequence is a man aged 18 to 29 in good health. The CDR3 nucleotides are TGTGCCTGGAATACAGGGTATAACCAAGAGACCCAGTACTTC. It codes for CAWNTGYNQETQYF.